This TCR beta chain appears in the sequencing data of a study of siplizumab effects on memory and regulatory T cells. Study-wide results and caveats: Naive T cells were seen as more diverse than memory cells and as major alloresponse contributors. The study did not confirm that proliferating Tregs from siplizumab cultures were suppressive. Naive or memory phenotype assignment was not possible for roughly 75-97% of proliferating CD4+ or CD8+ clones. Solely a minor proportion of alloreactive clones could be assigned to unstimulated subsets.

V was shortened by 5 bases and J by 0 bases, with 4 bases between the two germline ends. Germline CDR1 MDHEN, CDR2 SYDVKM. The CDR3 totals 13 residues. Produced via immunoSEQ multiplex PCR; TCRdb's table is partial and in-frame only. The sample records about 100,000 clones, around 94% being singletons. Remarks on this clone: No antigen is known for it.

The chain has TRBV28 and TRBJ2-2; D is unclear. This receptor was identified in a human donor in good health. Material: non-Treg CD4+ T cells sorted from blood. CDR3 in DNA: TGTGCCAGCAGTCGGACGAACACCGGGGAGCTGTTTTTT. Translated, it gives CASSRTNTGELFF.